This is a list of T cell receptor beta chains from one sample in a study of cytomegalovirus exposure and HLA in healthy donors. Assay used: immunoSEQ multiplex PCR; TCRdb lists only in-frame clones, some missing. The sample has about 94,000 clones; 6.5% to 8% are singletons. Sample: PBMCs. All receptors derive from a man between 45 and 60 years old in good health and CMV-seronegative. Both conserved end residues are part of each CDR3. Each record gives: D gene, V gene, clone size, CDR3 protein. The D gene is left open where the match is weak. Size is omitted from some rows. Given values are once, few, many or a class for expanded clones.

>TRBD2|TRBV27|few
CASSLYLGLAGNNEQFF
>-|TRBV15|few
CATSERGNTGELFF
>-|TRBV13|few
CASSLGMATDTQYF
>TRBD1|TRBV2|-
CATGLTGFSTDTQYF
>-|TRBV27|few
CASSLQGMGDEQFF
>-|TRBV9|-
CASSMRSSGANVLTF
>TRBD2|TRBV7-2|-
CASSLGLGTDTQYF
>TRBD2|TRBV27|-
CASSPIIGLAGGGQETQYF
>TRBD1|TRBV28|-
CASKPGQGVYTF
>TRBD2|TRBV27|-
CASRKGGGSGTQYF
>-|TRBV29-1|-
CSLRRTQTYNEQFF
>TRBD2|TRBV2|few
CASSEGGPEQYF
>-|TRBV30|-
CACMTSGSGNTIYF
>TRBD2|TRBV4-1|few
CASSQGGRGTSVFPSTDTQYF
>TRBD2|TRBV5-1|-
CASSLGAGGHNIQYF
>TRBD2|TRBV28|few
CASSLREGRSGANVLTF
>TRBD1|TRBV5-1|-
CASSSTTGGNGYTF
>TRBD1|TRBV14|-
CASSPSTGQGSGYTF